This T cell receptor (beta chain) stems from a study of regulatory T cells in long-lasting Graves disease. Combining iRepertoire HTBI primers with Arm-PCR of CDR3 regions, the authors built TCR beta libraries. Original handling: Among the samples, roughly 61 TRBV and 14 TRBJ segments were identified. TCRdb reprocessed the multiplex PCR reads via MiXCR and lists one record per CDR3 protein. TCRdb, not the authors, supplied the V and J calls. The sample lists 560,000 or so distinct CDR3 sequences, 15% to 20% occurring once. Time point described: newly diagnosed GD, antithyroid drugs for less than 3 months. From PBMCs, RNA was extracted and then used to make the TCR library. Peripheral blood, around 9 milliliters per patient, was collected in EDTA tubes. At least ten counts were recorded for this clonotype. These data also formed part of another study, on T cells in Graves' hyperthyroidism and ophthalmopathy.

The sequenced sample was peripheral blood mononuclear cells (PBMCs), obtained at new diagnosis, from a patient treated with antithyroid drugs. This sequence originates from a man between 18 and 35 years old with Graves disease.

DNA of the CDR3: TGTGCCAGCAGTTACACCCCCCTCCAGCAGTACTTC. This translates into CASSYTPLQQYF. V and J are TRBV6-5 and TRBJ2-7; D is unclear. This CDR3 spans 12 amino acids. Trimming took off 2 bases at V and 8 bases at J, with 10 bases between the two ends. Germline V lookup: CDR1 MNHEY, CDR2 SVGAGI.